This is a list of T cell receptor beta chains from one sample in a study of cytomegalovirus exposure and HLA in healthy donors. Generated by immunoSEQ multiplex PCR, the TCRdb table keeps only in-frame clones and is missing some. Of 280,000 or so clones in the sample, about 87% are singletons; the top ten hold roughly 2.1%. Input material: PBMCs. These TCRs come from a woman in her late teens or twenties in good health and CMV-seronegative. Each CDR3 is given with its conserved first and last residue. Fields, in order: D gene, J gene, CDR3 length, clone size, V gene, CDR3 protein, CDR3 DNA. A D gene is named only where the DNA matches it firmly. Clone size is not always given. Where it is, it says once, few, many or a class for expanded clones.

TRBD2	TRBJ2-6	16	.	TRBV5-1	CASSGGRSSGANVLTF	TGCGCCAGCTCGGGAGGGCGGAGCTCTGGGGCCAACGTCCTGACTTTC
.	TRBJ2-3	18	.	TRBV5-8	CASSLPGSAELHTDTQYF	TGTGCCAGCAGCTTGCCGGGGTCGGCGGAGCTACACACAGATACGCAGTATTTT
TRBD1	TRBJ1-1	15	.	TRBV18	CASSPRGQGETEAFF	TGTGCCAGCTCACCACGGGGACAGGGAGAAACTGAAGCTTTCTTT
TRBD2	TRBJ2-3	15	.	TRBV7-9	CASSFGTSEADTQYF	TGTGCCAGCAGCTTCGGGACTAGCGAGGCAGATACGCAGTATTTT
.	TRBJ2-5	13	.	TRBV7-8	CASSVTLQGPQYF	TGTGCCAGCAGCGTAACCCTACAGGGCCCTCAGTACTTC
.	TRBJ2-7	14	.	TRBV5-1	CASSPDSLYYEQYF	TGCGCCAGCAGCCCGGACAGTTTATACTACGAGCAGTACTTC
.	TRBJ1-3	15	.	TRBV19	CASRGPGDPGNTIYF	TGTGCCAGTAGGGGTCCGGGGGATCCTGGAAACACCATATATTTT
.	TRBJ2-1	15	.	TRBV27	CASSSVPSSYNEQFF	TGTGCCAGCAGTTCAGTTCCCAGCTCCTACAATGAGCAGTTCTTC
TRBD2	TRBJ2-7	15	once	TRBV19	CASRKLAGVSYEQYF	TGTGCCAGTCGCAAACTAGCGGGGGTCTCCTACGAGCAGTACTTC
TRBD1	TRBJ2-5	15	few	TRBV9	CASSVATGIRETQYF	TGTGCCAGCAGCGTAGCGACAGGGATTCGAGAGACCCAGTACTTC
.	TRBJ1-3	13	.	TRBV11-2	CASSYSGGNTIYF	TGTGCCAGCAGCTACAGCGGCGGAAACACCATATATTTT
TRBD1	TRBJ1-1	17	.	TRBV10-3	CAISDRDRGWRNTEAFF	TGTGCCATCAGTGACCGGGACAGGGGTTGGAGGAACACTGAAGCTTTCTTT
.	TRBJ2-5	13	.	TRBV5-1	CASSHREGETQYF	TGCGCCAGCAGCCACAGGGAGGGAGAGACCCAGTACTTC
TRBD2	TRBJ2-1	17	.	TRBV7-6	CASSPRAYAGAYNEQFF	TGTGCCAGCAGCCCCCGCGCCTATGCGGGGGCCTACAATGAGCAGTTCTTC
.	TRBJ2-7	14	.	TRBV10-3	CAISPPDRTYEQYF	TGTGCCATCAGTCCCCCAGACAGAACCTACGAGCAGTACTTC
.	TRBJ2-3	17	once	TRBV21-1	CASSKAPTNSSTDTQYF	TGTGCCAGCAGCAAAGCACCGACAAATTCTAGCACAGATACGCAGTATTTT
TRBD1	TRBJ1-1	17	.	TRBV5-1	CASGSGGTLRWNTEAFF	TGCGCCAGCGGATCAGGGGGGACCCTCCGCTGGAACACTGAAGCTTTCTTT
.	TRBJ2-1	13	.	TRBV7-8	CASSPPQGNEQFF	TGTGCCAGCAGCCCCCCGCAGGGGAATGAGCAGTTCTTC
TRBD1	TRBJ2-1	15	.	TRBV5-1	CASSAPGTGGNEQFF	TGCGCCAGCAGCGCCCCCGGGACAGGGGGCAATGAGCAGTTCTTC
.	TRBJ1-2	12	.	TRBV6-6	CASRSDSYGYTF	TGTGCCAGCAGATCGGACAGCTATGGCTACACCTTC
TRBD2	TRBJ2-1	18	once	TRBV7-9	CASSGVLAGVRSYNEQFF	TGTGCCAGCAGCGGGGTACTAGCGGGGGTCCGCTCCTACAATGAGCAGTTCTTC
.	TRBJ1-5	13	.	TRBV25-1	CASSDDIYQPQHF	TGTGCCAGCAGTGATGACATTTACCAGCCCCAGCATTTT
TRBD1	TRBJ1-3	13	.	TRBV25-1	CASRTGWENTIYF	TGTGCCAGTAGGACAGGGTGGGAAAACACCATATATTTT
.	TRBJ1-1	14	.	TRBV7-3	CASSLQGMNTEAFF	TGTGCCAGCAGCTTACAGGGGATGAACACTGAAGCTTTCTTT
.	TRBJ1-4	12	.	TRBV5-4	CASSLGGGKLFF	TGTGCCAGCAGCTTGGGAGGGGGAAAACTGTTTTTT
.	TRBJ2-1	12	.	TRBV10-3	CAISDGGGEQFF	TGTGCCATCAGTGATGGGGGCGGTGAGCAGTTCTTC
.	TRBJ2-3	11	.	TRBV6-5	CASTQRGTQYF	TGTGCCAGCACCCAAAGGGGTACGCAGTATTTT
TRBD2	TRBJ2-3	15	.	TRBV5-1	CASSARGRSTDTQYF	TGCGCCAGCAGCGCGCGGGGGAGGAGCACAGATACGCAGTATTTT
TRBD1	TRBJ1-1	15	.	TRBV13	CASSFRTGGFPEAFF	TGTGCCAGCAGCTTTAGGACAGGGGGCTTTCCTGAAGCTTTCTTT
TRBD1	TRBJ1-5	18	.	TRBV7-7	CASSLGRDRGGLGQPQHF	TGTGCCAGCAGCCTAGGCCGGGACAGGGGGGGTTTGGGTCAGCCCCAGCATTTT
TRBD1	TRBJ1-1	14	.	TRBV6-6	CASSYSGQAGEAFF	TGTGCCAGCAGTTACTCAGGACAGGCTGGCGAAGCTTTCTTT
.	TRBJ1-5	15	.	TRBV6-5	CASSYSRGKDQPQHF	TGTGCCAGCAGTTACTCCCGGGGTAAGGATCAGCCCCAGCATTTT
TRBD1	TRBJ1-5	13	.	TRBV30	CAWSVQGNQPQHF	TGTGCCTGGAGTGTACAGGGGAATCAGCCCCAGCATTTT
TRBD2	TRBJ2-3	16	.	TRBV6-6	CASSYSRGGSTDTQYF	TGTGCCAGCAGTTACTCGCGGGGGGGCAGCACAGATACGCAGTATTTT
.	TRBJ2-7	13	.	TRBV5-1	CASSFDSSYEQYF	TGCGCCAGCAGCTTCGACAGTTCCTACGAGCAGTACTTC
.	TRBJ1-1	13	.	TRBV6-4	CARTQRVDTEAFF	TGTGCCAGAACACAACGGGTCGACACTGAAGCTTTCTTT
TRBD1	TRBJ2-2	16	.	TRBV11-2	CASSPRDRGSVGELFF	TGTGCCAGCAGCCCCCGGGACAGGGGGAGCGTCGGGGAGCTGTTTTTT
.	TRBJ2-1	14	.	TRBV6-4	CASSDGVGANEQFF	TGTGCCAGCAGTGACGGGGTAGGGGCCAATGAGCAGTTCTTC
TRBD1	TRBJ2-7	14	.	TRBV2	CASIRTGGTSEQYF	TGTGCCAGCATTCGGACAGGGGGAACCAGCGAGCAGTACTTC
.	TRBJ1-1	13	.	TRBV19	CASSTQKAGEAFF	TGTGCCAGTAGTACGCAAAAAGCGGGTGAAGCTTTCTTT
TRBD1	TRBJ1-2	14	.	TRBV2	CASSEEGQGWGYTF	TGTGCCAGCAGTGAAGAGGGACAGGGCTGGGGCTACACCTTC
.	TRBJ2-7	11	once	TRBV6-6	CASSPSYEQYF	TGTGCCAGCAGTCCCAGCTACGAGCAGTACTTC